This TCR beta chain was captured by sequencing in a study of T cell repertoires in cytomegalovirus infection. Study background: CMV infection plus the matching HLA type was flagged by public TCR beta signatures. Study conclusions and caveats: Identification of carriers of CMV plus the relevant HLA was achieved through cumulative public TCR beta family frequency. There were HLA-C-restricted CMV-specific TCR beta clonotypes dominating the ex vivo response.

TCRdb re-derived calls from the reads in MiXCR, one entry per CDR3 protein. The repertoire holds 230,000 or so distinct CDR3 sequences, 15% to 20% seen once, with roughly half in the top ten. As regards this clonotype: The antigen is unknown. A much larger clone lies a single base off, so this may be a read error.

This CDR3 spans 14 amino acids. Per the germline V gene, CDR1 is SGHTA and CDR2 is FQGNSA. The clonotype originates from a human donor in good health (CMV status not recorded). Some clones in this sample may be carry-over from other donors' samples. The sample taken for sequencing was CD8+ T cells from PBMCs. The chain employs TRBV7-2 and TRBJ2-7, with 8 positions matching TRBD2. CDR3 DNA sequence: TGTGCCAGCAGCCCCCGGGGGGGTACCTACAAGCAGTACTTC. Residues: CASSPRGGTYKQYF.